These 14 T cell receptor beta chains share one sample of origin, sequenced in a study of blood T cells in healthy people across ages. A second roughly 6 to 11 cycle PCR used barcoded and J-beta primers. Using its own MiXCR run on the 5' RACE reads, TCRdb lists one record per CDR3 protein. Counted here are approximately 1,000,000 distinct CDR3 sequences, 35% to 40% occurring once; the ten biggest clones make up roughly 13%. The material sequenced was blood. The receptors come from a young man in good health.

This clonotype was observed a single time. The chain employs TRBV14 and TRBJ2-5; 9 positions match TRBD1. CDR3 size: 14 residues. The germline V gene has CDR1 SGHDN and CDR2 FVKESK. With 4 bases clipped from V and 9 bases from J, the junction kept 9 bases outside the gene matches. The CDR3 bases are TGTGCCAGCAGCCTGGGACAGGGTTATGTGTCCCAGTACTTC. Residues: CASSLGQGYVSQYF.

The rearrangement uses TRBV7-2 and TRBJ1-2; 7 bases agree with TRBD1. Germline trimming cut 3 bases from V and 7 bases from J; bases unmatched to any gene: 8. CDR1 and CDR2 from the germline V gene are SGHTA and FQGNSA. CDR3 length equals 14 residues. The CDR3 loop reads CASSFLTGESGYTF. In DNA form, the CDR3 reads TGTGCCAGCAGCTTCTTAACAGGGGAAAGTGGCTACACCTTC. Complete variable domain (other parts from reference TRBV7-2 and TRBJ1-2): GAGVSQSPSNKVTEKGKDVELRCDPISGHTALYWYRQSLGQGLEFLIYFQGNSAPDKSGLPSDRFSAERTGGSVSTLTIQRTQQEDSAVYLCASSFLTGESGYTFGSGTRLTVV.

This clonotype was detected only a few times. Written as DNA, the CDR3 is TGTGCCAGCAGCTCCGCCGGGACAGGGAGCACAGATACGCAGTATTTT. It encodes CASSSAGTGSTDTQYF. The rearrangement uses TRBV7-6 and TRBJ2-3, with 9 bases fitting TRBD1. Per germline, CDR1 SGHVS and CDR2 FNYEAQ. V trimming: 4 bases; J trimming: 0 bases; junction bases outside the gene matches: 5. The CDR3 spans 16 residues. Full variable domain (missing parts from reference TRBV7-6 and TRBJ2-3): GAGVSQSPRYKVTKRGQDVALRCDPISGHVSLYWYRQALGQGPEFLTYFNYEAQQDKSGLPNDRFSAERPEGSISTLTIQRTEQRDSAMYRCASSSAGTGSTDTQYFGPGTRLTVL.

Details on this clonotype: Compared with germline, one end of the junction differs, possibly owing to a read error. The chain links TRBV12-3 or TRBV12-4 to TRBJ2-7; weak D call: TRBD2 (5 bases). The DNA matches TRBJ2-5 better at its end, which makes the J call doubtful. This CDR3 contains 14 residues. The CDR3 protein is CTSSRRLTEETQYF. The CDR3 DNA follows: TGTACCAGCAGCCGGAGGTTGACGGAAGAGACCCAGTACTTC.

The V and J genes are TRBV10-3 and TRBJ2-5, with TRBD2 matching 10 bases. This CDR3 spans 14 amino acids. The V gene end was trimmed by 4 bases and the J gene end by 4 bases; junction bases not matched to a gene: 3. The germline V gene encodes CDR1 ENHRY and CDR2 SYGVKD. CDR3 region: CAISAQRGGETQYF. The CDR3 DNA reads TGTGCCATCAGTGCTCAGCGGGGGGGAGAGACCCAGTACTTC.

Here the CDR3 DNA reads TGTGCCAGCAGTTACCCGACTAGCGGGGCTACCTACAATGAGCAGTTCTTC. It yields the protein CASSYPTSGATYNEQFF. The rearrangement joins TRBV6-2 or TRBV6-3 to TRBJ2-1; 11 bases align to TRBD2. This CDR3 has 17 amino acids. CDR1 is MNHEY and CDR2 is SVGEGT in the germline V gene. The V segment lost 2 bases and the J segment 2 bases; nucleotides outside the gene matches: 5.

This clonotype was detected a few times. The chain joins TRBV4-1 to TRBJ1-4; possible D gene TRBD1, 5 bases. Trimming removed 1 base from V and 7 bases from J, with 16 bases in between. This CDR3 contains 16 residues. Per germline, CDR1 MGHRA and CDR2 YSYEKL. The CDR3 nucleotides are TGCGCCAGCAGCCAAGGTGGGGGGGGAGTCGGTGAAAAACTGTTTTTT. It specifies CASSQGGGGVGEKLFF.

This clonotype was picked up a small number of times. V and J are TRBV20-1 and TRBJ1-2; D ambiguous. V lost 5 bases to trimming and J lost 3 bases, with 7 bases between them. Germline CDR1 is DFQATT and CDR2 is SNEGSKA (reference sequence). This CDR3 is 11 amino acids long. This chain's CDR3 is CSAVEYYGYTF. CDR3 DNA: TGCAGTGCTGTGGAATACTATGGCTACACCTTC.

This clonotype was seen more than once but under ten times. Its ends do not fully match the called genes, so a read error is possible. This chain connects TRBV20-1 to TRBJ2-3; 7 bases align to TRBD2. The CDR3 runs 16 residues. Germline assignment: CDR1 DFQATT and CDR2 SNEGSKA (reference sequence). Written as DNA, the CDR3 is TGCAGTGCTCGAGACCAACTAGCGCGCCACACAGATACGCAGTATTTT. Amino acids: CSARDQLARHTDTQYF.

This clonotype was seen repeatedly, ten times or more. This rearrangement joins TRBV12-5 to TRBJ1-2, with TRBD1 identical over 7 bases. Germline values: CDR1 LGHNT, CDR2 FRNRAP. CDR3 length: 13 residues. With 4 bases clipped from V and 8 bases from J, the junction kept 7 bases outside the gene matches. The CDR3 DNA follows: TGTGCTAGTGGTTCGGGACAGCACGAGGGCTACACCTTC. Its translation: CASGSGQHEGYTF.

The sample holds a few counts of this clonotype. This chain links TRBV4-1 with TRBJ1-2, with no clear D. The germline V gene encodes CDR1 MGHRA and CDR2 YSYEKL. V gave up 0 bases and J gave up 4 bases, with 9 bases separating them. The CDR3 extends over 14 amino acids. The CDR3 nucleotides read TGCGCCAGCAGCCAAGAGGAAACCCTCTATGGCTACACCTTC. Translation: CASSQEETLYGYTF.

This clonotype was detected only a few times. The chain uses TRBV2 and TRBJ2-1; D gene unclear. This CDR3 region has 15 residues. Trimming left V 7 bases short and J 4 bases short, with 17 bases between. Germline V lookup: CDR1 SNHLY, CDR2 FYNNEI. The CDR3 bases are TGTGCCAGCATCGCAGGCCCCGTGGGGTACAATGAGCAGTTCTTC. Translated, it gives CASIAGPVGYNEQFF.

This clonotype appeared a few times. The chain couples TRBV29-1 to TRBJ1-2, with D possibly TRBD1 on 6 matching bases. This CDR3 is built from 12 residues. V lost 6 bases, J lost 6 bases, and 14 bases lay in between. In germline, CDR1 is SQVTM, CDR2 ANQGSEA. CDR3 coding DNA: TGCAGCGTGGGGGGCAGGGGAGATGGCTACACCTTC. Protein: CSVGGRGDGYTF.

The genes are TRBV11-2 and TRBJ2-1, with D possibly matching TRBD1 (5 bases). CDR1 is SGHAT and CDR2 is FQNNGV in the germline V gene. Trimming stripped 6 bases from V and 7 bases from J, with 19 bases between. CDR3 size: 15 residues. CDR3 residues: CASSREPAQGNEQFF. The CDR3 DNA sequence: TGTGCCAGCAGTCGAGAACCAGCCCAGGGAAATGAGCAGTTCTTC.